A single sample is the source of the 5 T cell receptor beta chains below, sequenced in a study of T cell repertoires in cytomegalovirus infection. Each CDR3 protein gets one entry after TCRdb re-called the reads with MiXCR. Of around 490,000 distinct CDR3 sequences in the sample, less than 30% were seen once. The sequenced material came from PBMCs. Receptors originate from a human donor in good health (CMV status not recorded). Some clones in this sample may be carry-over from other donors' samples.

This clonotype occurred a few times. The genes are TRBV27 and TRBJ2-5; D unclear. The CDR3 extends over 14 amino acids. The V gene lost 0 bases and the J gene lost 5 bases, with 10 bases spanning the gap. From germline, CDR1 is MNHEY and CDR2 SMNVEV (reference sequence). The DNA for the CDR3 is TGTGCCAGCAGTTTATCGATAATGGGGGAGACCCAGTACTTC. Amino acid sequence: CASSLSIMGETQYF.

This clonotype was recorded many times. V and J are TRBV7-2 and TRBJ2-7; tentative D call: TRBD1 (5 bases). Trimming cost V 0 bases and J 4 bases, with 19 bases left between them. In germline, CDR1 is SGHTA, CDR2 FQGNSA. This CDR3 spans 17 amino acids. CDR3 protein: CASSLADSPLRPYEQYF. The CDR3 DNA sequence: TGTGCCAGCAGCTTAGCTGACAGTCCCCTCCGCCCTTACGAGCAGTACTTC.

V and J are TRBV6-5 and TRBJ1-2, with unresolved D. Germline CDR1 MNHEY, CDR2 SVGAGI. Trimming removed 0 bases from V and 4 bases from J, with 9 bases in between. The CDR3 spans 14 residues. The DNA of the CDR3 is TGTGCCAGCAGTTACTCGAACGGAATCTATGGCTACACCTTC. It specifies CASSYSNGIYGYTF.

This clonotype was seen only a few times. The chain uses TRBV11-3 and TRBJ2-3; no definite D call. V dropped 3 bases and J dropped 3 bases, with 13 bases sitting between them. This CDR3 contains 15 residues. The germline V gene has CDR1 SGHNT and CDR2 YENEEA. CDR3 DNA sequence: TGTGCCAGCAGCTTTGAAGCTTCCAGGACAGATACGCAGTATTTT. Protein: CASSFEASRTDTQYF.

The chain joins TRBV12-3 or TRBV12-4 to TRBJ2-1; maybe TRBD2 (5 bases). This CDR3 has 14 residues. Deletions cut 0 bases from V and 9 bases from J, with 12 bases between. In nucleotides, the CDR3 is TGTGCCAGCAGTTTAGCGCGTCGGGGTATTGAGCAGTTCTTC. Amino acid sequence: CASSLARRGIEQFF.